Given below is one T cell receptor (beta chain) in context. The junction and the germline gene differ at one end; a read error may be behind it. This specimen belongs to a study of tumor and adjacent non-tumor tissue in lung cancer. Study-level information: On average, productive TCRbeta reads reached 4 million to 5 million per sample.

The library came from three nested PCR rounds adapted from ARM-PCR protocols. TCRdb reanalysed the multiplex PCR reads using MiXCR and keeps one entry per CDR3 protein. The table records about 67,000 distinct CDR3 sequences, around three quarters of them present only once. This CDR3 contains 13 residues. CDR1 and CDR2 (germline): SQVTM, ANQGSEA. This sample's RNA came from whole unsorted tissue. This non-tumor lung sample came from over 3 cm beyond the tumor edge. Sequencing was done on a sample of distant non-tumor lung tissue. The clonotype was recovered from a man aged 55 to 70 with non-small cell lung cancer. The V and J genes are TRBV29-1 and TRBJ2-5, with D maybe TRBD1 (5 bases). The CDR3 is CSIETGVQEIHYF. CDR3 coding DNA: TGCAGCATTGAAACAGGTGTACAAGAGATCCACTACTTC.